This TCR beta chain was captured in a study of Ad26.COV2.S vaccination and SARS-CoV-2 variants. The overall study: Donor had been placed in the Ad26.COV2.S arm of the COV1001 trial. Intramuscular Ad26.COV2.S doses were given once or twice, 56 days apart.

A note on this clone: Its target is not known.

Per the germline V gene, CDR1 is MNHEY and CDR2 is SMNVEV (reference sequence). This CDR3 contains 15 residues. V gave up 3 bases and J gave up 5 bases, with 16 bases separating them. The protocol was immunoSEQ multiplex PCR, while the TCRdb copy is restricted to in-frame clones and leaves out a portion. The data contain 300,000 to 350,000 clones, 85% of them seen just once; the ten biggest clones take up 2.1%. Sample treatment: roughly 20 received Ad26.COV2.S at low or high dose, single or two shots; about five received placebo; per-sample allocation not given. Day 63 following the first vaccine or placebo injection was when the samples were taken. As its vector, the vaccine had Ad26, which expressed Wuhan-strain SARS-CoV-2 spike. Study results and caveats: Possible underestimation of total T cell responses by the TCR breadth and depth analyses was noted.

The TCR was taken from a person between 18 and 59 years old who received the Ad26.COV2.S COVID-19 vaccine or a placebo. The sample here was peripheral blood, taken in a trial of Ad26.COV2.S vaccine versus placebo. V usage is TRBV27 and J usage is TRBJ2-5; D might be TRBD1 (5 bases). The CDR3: CASSFGQGVGETQYF. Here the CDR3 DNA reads TGTGCCAGCAGTTTCGGTCAGGGCGTGGGTGAGACCCAGTACTTC.